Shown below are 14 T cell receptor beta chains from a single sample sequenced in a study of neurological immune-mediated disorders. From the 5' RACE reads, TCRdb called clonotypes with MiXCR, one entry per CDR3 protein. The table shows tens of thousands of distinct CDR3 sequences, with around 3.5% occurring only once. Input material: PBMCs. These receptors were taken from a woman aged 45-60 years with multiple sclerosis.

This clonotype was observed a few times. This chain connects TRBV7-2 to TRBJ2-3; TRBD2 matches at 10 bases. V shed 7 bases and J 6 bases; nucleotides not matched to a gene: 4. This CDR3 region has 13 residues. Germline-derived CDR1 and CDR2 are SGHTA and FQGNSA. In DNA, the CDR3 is TGTGCCAGCATCATTAGCGGGAGGGATACGCAGTATTTT. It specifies CASIISGRDTQYF.

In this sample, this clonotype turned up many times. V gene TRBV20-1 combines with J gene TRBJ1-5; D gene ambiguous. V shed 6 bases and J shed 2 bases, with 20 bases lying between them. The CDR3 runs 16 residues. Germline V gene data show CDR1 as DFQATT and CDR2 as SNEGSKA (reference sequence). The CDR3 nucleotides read TGCAGTGCCGTTGGGTGGGCAGAGTCGGGCAATCAGCCCCAGCATTTT. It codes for CSAVGWAESGNQPQHF.

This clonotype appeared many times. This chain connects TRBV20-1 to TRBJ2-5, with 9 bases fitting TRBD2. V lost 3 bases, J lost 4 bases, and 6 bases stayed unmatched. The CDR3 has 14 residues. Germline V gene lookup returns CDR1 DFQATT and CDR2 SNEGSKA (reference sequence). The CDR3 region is CSARISGGRETQYF. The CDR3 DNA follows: TGCAGTGCTAGGATAAGCGGGGGGCGAGAGACCCAGTACTTC.

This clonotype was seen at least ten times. CDR3 sequence: CSVVSGSPYEQYF. CDR3 bases: TGCAGCGTTGTTTCGGGGAGCCCCTACGAGCAGTACTTC. The chain carries TRBV29-1 and TRBJ2-7; D perhaps matches TRBD2 (5 bases). CDR1 and CDR2 from the germline V gene are SQVTM and ANQGSEA. Trimming left V 4 bases short and J 2 bases short, with 12 bases between. The CDR3 totals 13 residues.

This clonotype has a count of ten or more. The CDR3 DNA reads TGTGCCAGCAGCTACAGGGGAGATAGCAATCAGCCCCAGCATTTT. Translation gives CASSYRGDSNQPQHF. This chain links TRBV12-3 or TRBV12-4 with TRBJ1-5; 7 bases are a match to TRBD1. The CDR3 sequence is 15 residues long. Germline trimming cut 6 bases from V and 0 bases from J; bases unmatched to any gene: 5.

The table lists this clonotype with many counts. DNA of the CDR3: TGTGCCAGCAGCACCACAACGGGGGCAGATACGCAGTATTTT. This codes for CASSTTTGADTQYF. The rearrangement uses TRBV7-2 and TRBJ2-3; possibly TRBD2 for D (6 bases). Germline V gene lookup returns CDR1 SGHTA and CDR2 FQGNSA. Trimming took off 5 bases at V and 4 bases at J, with 13 bases between the two ends. The CDR3 loop spans 14 amino acids.

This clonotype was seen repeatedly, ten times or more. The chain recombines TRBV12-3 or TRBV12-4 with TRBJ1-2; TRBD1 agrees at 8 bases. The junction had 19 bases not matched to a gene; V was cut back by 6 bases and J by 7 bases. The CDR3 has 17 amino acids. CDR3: CASRGLVRGRNLSGYTF. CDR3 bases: TGTGCCAGCAGGGGATTAGTCAGGGGGCGAAATCTCTCTGGCTACACCTTC.

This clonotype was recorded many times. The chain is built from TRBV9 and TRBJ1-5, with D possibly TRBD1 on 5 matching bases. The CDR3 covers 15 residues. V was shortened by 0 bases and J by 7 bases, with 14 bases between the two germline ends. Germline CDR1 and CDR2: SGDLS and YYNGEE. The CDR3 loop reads CASSVGGRDRQPQHF. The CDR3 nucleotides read TGTGCCAGCAGCGTAGGGGGGAGGGACCGGCAGCCCCAGCATTTT. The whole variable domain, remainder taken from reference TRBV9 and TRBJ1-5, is DSGVTQTPKHLITATGQRVTLRCSPRSGDLSVYWYQQSLDQGLQFLIQYYNGEERAKGNILERFSAQQFPDLHSELNLSSLELGDSALYFCASSVGGRDRQPQHFGDGTRLSIL.

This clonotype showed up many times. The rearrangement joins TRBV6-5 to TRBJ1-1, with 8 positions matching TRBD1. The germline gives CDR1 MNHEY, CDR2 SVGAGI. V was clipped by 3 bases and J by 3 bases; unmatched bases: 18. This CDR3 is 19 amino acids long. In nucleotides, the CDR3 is TGTGCCAGCAGTTATCTCGTATTGGGCGTCCGGACAGGGTACACTGAAGCTTTCTTT. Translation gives CASSYLVLGVRTGYTEAFF.

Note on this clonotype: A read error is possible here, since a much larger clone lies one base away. CDR3 loop: CASSLPSRSGQYF. DNA of the CDR3: TGTGCCAGCAGCTTACCGTCACGATCTGGGCAGTACTTC. The chain joins TRBV11-1 to TRBJ2-7; D ambiguous. This CDR3 is built from 13 residues. The V end was cut by 2 bases, the J end by 9 bases, with 14 bases between. Germline V gene sequence: CDR1 SGHAT, CDR2 FQDESV (reference sequence).

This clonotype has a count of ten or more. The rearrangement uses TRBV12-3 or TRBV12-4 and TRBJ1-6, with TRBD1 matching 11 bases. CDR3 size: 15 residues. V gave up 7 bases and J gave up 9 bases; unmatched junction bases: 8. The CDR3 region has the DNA TGTGCCAGCAAAAGGACAGGGGGCTTGGTTTCACCCCTCCACTTT. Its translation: CASKRTGGLVSPLHF.

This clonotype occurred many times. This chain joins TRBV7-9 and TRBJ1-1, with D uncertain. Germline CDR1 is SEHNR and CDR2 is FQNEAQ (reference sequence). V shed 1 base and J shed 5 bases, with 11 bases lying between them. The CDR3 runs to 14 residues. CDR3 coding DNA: TGTGCCAGCAGCTTAGTGGCCGAAGGGACTGAAGCTTTCTTT. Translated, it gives CASSLVAEGTEAFF.

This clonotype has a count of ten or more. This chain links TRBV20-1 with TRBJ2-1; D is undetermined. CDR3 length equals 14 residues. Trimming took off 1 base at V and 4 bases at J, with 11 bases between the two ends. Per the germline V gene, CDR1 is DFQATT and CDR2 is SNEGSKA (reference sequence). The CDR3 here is CSARAERLYNEQFF. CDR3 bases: TGCAGTGCTAGAGCAGAGAGGCTATACAATGAGCAGTTCTTC.

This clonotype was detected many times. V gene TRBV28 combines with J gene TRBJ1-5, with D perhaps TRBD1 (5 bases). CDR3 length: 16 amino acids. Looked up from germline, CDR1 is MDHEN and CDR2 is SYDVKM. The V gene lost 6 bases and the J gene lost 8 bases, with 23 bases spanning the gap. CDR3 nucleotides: TGTGCCAGCAGCAATCGGGGGGGACGATTTTCGGAGCCCCAGCATTTT. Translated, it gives CASSNRGGRFSEPQHF.